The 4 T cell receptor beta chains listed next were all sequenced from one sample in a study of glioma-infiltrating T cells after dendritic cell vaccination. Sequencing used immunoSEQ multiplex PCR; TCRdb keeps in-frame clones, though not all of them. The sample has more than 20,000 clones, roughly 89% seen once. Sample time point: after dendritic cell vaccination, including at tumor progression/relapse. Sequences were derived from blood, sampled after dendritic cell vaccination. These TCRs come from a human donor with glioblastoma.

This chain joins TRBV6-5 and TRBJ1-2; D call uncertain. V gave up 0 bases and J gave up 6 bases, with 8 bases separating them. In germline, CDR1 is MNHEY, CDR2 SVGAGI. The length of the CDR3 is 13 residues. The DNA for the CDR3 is TGTGCCAGCAGTTACTCGTTGCGGGATGGCTACACCTTC. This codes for CASSYSLRDGYTF.

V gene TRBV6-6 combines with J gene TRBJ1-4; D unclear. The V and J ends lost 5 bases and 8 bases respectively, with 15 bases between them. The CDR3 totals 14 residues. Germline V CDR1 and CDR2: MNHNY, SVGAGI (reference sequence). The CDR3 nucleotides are TGTGCCAGCAGTGCAGGCCGTTCGGGGGAAAAACTGTTTTTT. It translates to CASSAGRSGEKLFF.

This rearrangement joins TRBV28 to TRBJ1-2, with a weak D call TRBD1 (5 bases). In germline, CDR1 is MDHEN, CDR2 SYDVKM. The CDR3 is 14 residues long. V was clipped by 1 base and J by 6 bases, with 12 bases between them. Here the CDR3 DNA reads TGTGCCAGCAGTTTATCCCGCAGGGCCCATGGCTACACCTTC. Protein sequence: CASSLSRRAHGYTF.

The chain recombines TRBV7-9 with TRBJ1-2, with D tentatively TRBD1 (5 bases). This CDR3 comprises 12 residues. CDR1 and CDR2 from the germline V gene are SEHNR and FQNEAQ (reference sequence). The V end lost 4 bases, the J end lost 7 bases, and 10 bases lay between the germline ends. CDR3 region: CASSSGTLGYTF. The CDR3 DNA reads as TGTGCCAGCAGCTCCGGGACTCTTGGCTACACCTTC.